A single sample is the source of the 7 T cell receptor beta chains below, sequenced in a study of T cell changes during pregnancy in multiple sclerosis. TCRdb's copy holds only in-frame clones and misses some; the assay was immunoSEQ multiplex PCR. The table shows tens of thousands of clones, with 90% occurring only once. The sample here was peripheral blood, taken in the first trimester of pregnancy. Every receptor here comes from a female donor in good health, enrolled as a control in a pregnancy study.

The DNA of the CDR3 is TGTGCCAGCAGCCCCCGGACAGGGGGCACTGAAGCTTTCTTT. Its protein product is CASSPRTGGTEAFF. This chain connects TRBV4-2 to TRBJ1-1; TRBD1 matches at 10 bases. This CDR3 is built from 14 residues. Per germline, CDR1 LGHNA and CDR2 YNFKEQ. Trimming removed 4 bases from V and 4 bases from J; junction bases left unmatched: 3.

The chain couples TRBV11-2 to TRBJ1-1; D is unclear. With 5 bases removed from V and 0 bases from J, the gap between germline ends came to 10 bases. In germline, CDR1 is SGHAT, CDR2 FQNNGV. CDR3 length: 14 amino acids. The CDR3 DNA follows: TGTGCCAGCAGCCGAGGACTGATGAACACTGAAGCTTTCTTT. This codes for CASSRGLMNTEAFF.

V is TRBV7-3 and J is TRBJ2-1; 10 nucleotides agree with TRBD2. The V gene's germline CDR1 is SGHTA and CDR2 FQGTGA. The ends lost 5 bases at V and 8 bases at J; junction bases unmatched: 9. The CDR3 consists of 15 residues. The CDR3 bases are TGTGCCAGCAGCCCCCGGGGACTAGCGCTCGATGAGCAGTTCTTC. Its translation is CASSPRGLALDEQFF. Using reference TRBV7-3 and TRBJ2-1 for the parts outside the CDR3, the full variable domain is GAGVSQTPSNKVTEKGKYVELRCDPISGHTALYWYRQSLGQGPEFLIYFQGTGAADDSGLPNDRFFAVRPEGSVSTLKIQRTERGDSAVYLCASSPRGLALDEQFFGPGTRLTVL.

The sample holds a few counts of this clone. The J gene is TRBJ1-2, the V gene TRBV19, with TRBD1 identical over 7 bases. Per the germline V gene, CDR1 is LNHDA and CDR2 is SQIVND (reference sequence). V trimming: 5 bases; J trimming: 4 bases; junction bases outside the gene matches: 7. The CDR3 spans 14 residues. CDR3 sequence reads: CASSPTGVAYGYTF. In DNA, the CDR3 is TGTGCCAGTAGTCCCACAGGGGTCGCCTATGGCTACACCTTC.

This clone was picked up a small number of times. Other DNA sequences in this sample translate to the same CDR3. The CDR3 DNA is TGTGCCAGCAGCTCGGACAGGGGGCCGTATGGCTACACCTTC. This codes for CASSSDRGPYGYTF. The gene calls are TRBV7-2 and TRBJ1-2, with 11 bases lining up with TRBD1. Germline CDR1 and CDR2: SGHTA and FQGNSA. The CDR3 sequence is 14 residues long. With 4 bases clipped from V and 5 bases from J, the junction kept 3 bases outside the gene matches. The entire variable domain, with the rest obtained from reference TRBV7-2 and TRBJ1-2, is as follows: GAGVSQSPSNKVTEKGKDVELRCDPISGHTALYWYRQSLGQGLEFLIYFQGNSAPDKSGLPSDRFSAERTGGSVSTLTIQRTQQEDSAVYLCASSSDRGPYGYTFGSGTRLTVV.

The chain recombines TRBV5-5 with TRBJ2-5; 7 nucleotides agree with TRBD1. There are 15 residues in the CDR3. Germline CDR1 and CDR2: SGHKS and YYEKEE (reference sequence). J lost 3 bases, V lost 1 base, and 6 bases had no gene match. For the CDR3, the DNA is TGTGCCAGCAGCTTGATCCTAACAGGGGAAGAGACCCAGTACTTC. It yields the protein CASSLILTGEETQYF.

J is TRBJ2-1 and V is TRBV12-5; 7 nucleotides align to TRBD2. The CDR3 contains 15 residues. V lost 2 bases to trimming and J lost 9 bases; unmatched junction nucleotides: 10. Germline V CDR1 and CDR2: LGHNT, FRNRAP. The CDR3 protein is CASGLSSGVFGEQFF. CDR3 in DNA: TGTGCTAGTGGTTTGTCCAGCGGGGTTTTCGGTGAGCAGTTCTTC.